Below are 14 T cell receptor beta chains sequenced from a single sample in a study of breast tumors, draining lymph nodes, adjacent tissues. TCRdb reanalysed the multiplex PCR reads using MiXCR and keeps one entry per CDR3 protein. The data show about 35,000 distinct CDR3 sequences, with roughly 32% seen just once and approximately 10% held by the top ten. Sequencing input: breast tumor tissue. The receptors derive from a female donor with breast cancer. Some clones in this sample may be carry-over from other donors' samples.

As regards this clonotype: Possible read error: a much larger clone is one base away. The chain joins TRBV19 to TRBJ2-2; TRBD1 aligns across 7 bases. CDR3 length: 17 amino acids. CDR1 and CDR2 from the germline V gene are LNHDA and SQIVND (reference sequence). For the CDR3, the DNA is TGTGCCAGTAGCGACGGGACAGCCAAGCTGAACACCGGGGAGCTGTCTTTT. It yields the protein CASSDGTAKLNTGELSF.

This clonotype was seen repeatedly, ten times or more. The chain recombines TRBV4-3 with TRBJ2-7, with TRBD1 identical over 9 bases. The CDR3 is 14 amino acids. Germline V gene lookup returns CDR1 LGHNA and CDR2 YSLEER. The junction had 3 bases not matched to a gene; V was cut back by 4 bases and J by 2 bases. Here the CDR3 DNA reads TGCGCCAGCAGCCGGGACAGGGTGGCCTACGAGCAGTACTTC. Protein sequence: CASSRDRVAYEQYF.

This clonotype has more than one count but fewer than ten. The rearrangement links TRBV6-4 to TRBJ2-7; 10 bases are shared with TRBD2. CDR1 and CDR2 (germline): MRHNA, SNTAGT. There are 15 residues in the CDR3. V shed 6 bases and J 1 base; nucleotides not matched to a gene: 6. The CDR3 DNA reads TGTGCCAGCAGGGCTAGCGGGAGCTGGTCCTACGAGCAGTACTTC. Translated: CASRASGSWSYEQYF.

Many counts were recorded for this clonotype. The V call is TRBV19, the J call TRBJ1-5, with 8 bases that match TRBD1. The CDR3 is 14 amino acids. Germline V gives CDR1 LNHDA, CDR2 SQIVND (reference sequence). Unmatched junction bases numbered 3, after V lost 6 bases and J lost 2 bases. CDR3 protein: CASSETGGNQPQHF. The CDR3 coding sequence is TGTGCCAGTAGCGAGACAGGGGGCAATCAGCCCCAGCATTTT. The complete variable domain, with remaining parts taken from reference TRBV19 and TRBJ1-5, reads DGGITQSPKYLFRKEGQNVTLSCEQNLNHDAMYWYRQDPGQGLRLIYYSQIVNDFQKGDIAEGYSVSREKKESFPLTVTSAQKNPTAFYLCASSETGGNQPQHFGDGTRLSIL.

Ten or more counts support this clonotype. V and J are TRBV19 and TRBJ2-1, with D unresolved. This CDR3 is 12 amino acids long. Per germline, CDR1 LNHDA and CDR2 SQIVND (reference sequence). Between the trimmed V and J ends, which lost 6 bases and 6 bases, there was a span of 9 bases. Here the CDR3 reads CASSSTSNEQFF. CDR3 nucleotides: TGTGCCAGTAGCTCCACCTCCAATGAGCAGTTCTTC.

A few counts support this clonotype. The V call is TRBV20-1, the J call TRBJ2-4; D uncertain. Per germline, CDR1 DFQATT and CDR2 SNEGSKA (reference sequence). V lost 6 bases and J lost 1, with 7 bases in between. This CDR3 has 12 amino acids. CDR3 nucleotides: TGCAGTGCCAACCAGGCCAAAAACATTCAGTACTTC. Its protein is CSANQAKNIQYF.

This clonotype has ten or more counts. CDR3 sequence: CASSLTRQAVSPLHF. The CDR3 DNA reads TGTGCCAGCAGTTTAACGCGACAGGCAGTTTCACCCCTCCACTTT. V gene TRBV28 combines with J gene TRBJ1-6; D is possibly TRBD1 (6 bases). Deletions cut 2 bases from V and 9 bases from J, with 14 bases between. Germline V gene sequence: CDR1 MDHEN, CDR2 SYDVKM. This CDR3 contains 15 residues.

This clonotype was picked up one time. V gene TRBV29-1 combines with J gene TRBJ2-2; no clear D. CDR3 length equals 13 residues. CDR1 is SQVTM and CDR2 is ANQGSEA in the germline V gene. Trimming shortened V by 4 bases and J by 4 bases, and 10 bases separated the two germline ends. The CDR3 sequence is CSVGAGATGELFF. Here the CDR3 DNA reads TGCAGCGTTGGAGCAGGAGCCACCGGGGAGCTGTTTTTT.

This clonotype was detected ten times or more. The V call is TRBV12-5, the J call TRBJ2-1; tentatively, D is TRBD1 or TRBD2 (6 bases each). V was cut by 7 bases and J by 7 bases, with 20 bases left in between. Germline lookup yields CDR1 LGHNT and CDR2 FRNRAP. This CDR3 is 15 amino acids long. The CDR3 DNA is TGTGCTAGTGATATGGGGGCTAGCGTAGGGAATGAGCAGTTCTTC. The encoded protein is CASDMGASVGNEQFF.

The chain has TRBV18 and TRBJ2-7; possibly TRBD1 for D (5 bases). This CDR3 is built from 15 residues. Trimming took off 3 bases at V and 7 bases at J, with 19 bases between the two ends. CDR1 and CDR2 from the germline V gene are KGHSH and LQKENI. The CDR3 DNA sequence: TGTGCCAGCTCACCTGATGCAGGGCAAGCGAGGGAGCAGTACTTC. Translated, it gives CASSPDAGQAREQYF.

This clonotype was counted only a few times. This sequence joins TRBV18 and TRBJ2-5; TRBD1 aligns across 7 bases. The V and J ends lost 4 bases and 2 bases, in that order; junction bases with no gene match: 1. The CDR3 totals 13 residues. The V gene's germline CDR1 is KGHSH and CDR2 LQKENI. The CDR3 DNA reads as TGTGCCAGCTCACTGGGACAGCAAGAGACCCAGTACTTC. Its protein product is CASSLGQQETQYF.

Many counts were recorded for this clonotype. The rearrangement links TRBV6-1 to TRBJ2-6; perhaps TRBD1 as D (6 bases). Deletions cut 10 bases from V and 3 bases from J, with 13 bases between. Germline V gives CDR1 MNHNS, CDR2 SASEGT. The CDR3 spans 14 residues. In DNA, the CDR3 is TGTGCCACCAGACAGGTTGGTGGGGCCAACGTCCTGACTTTC. It encodes CATRQVGGANVLTF.

This clonotype was seen repeatedly, ten times or more. The V gene is TRBV4-2, the J gene TRBJ2-5; 7 nucleotides line up with TRBD1. The CDR3 is 14 residues long. The V gene end was trimmed by 0 bases and the J gene end by 2 bases; junction bases not matched to a gene: 0. From germline, CDR1 is LGHNA and CDR2 YNFKEQ. The CDR3 loop reads CASSQEGQQETQYF. In nucleotides, the CDR3 is TGTGCCAGCAGCCAAGAGGGACAGCAAGAGACCCAGTACTTC.

This clonotype was counted ten times or more. The J gene is TRBJ1-3, the V gene TRBV6-1; D gene unclear. Germline loops: CDR1 MNHNS, CDR2 SASEGT. The CDR3 runs 15 residues. The ends were cut back, 7 bases at V and 0 bases at J, with 13 bases in the middle. The CDR3 reads CASKIGAISGNTIYF. CDR3 in DNA: TGTGCCAGCAAGATAGGCGCGATCTCTGGAAACACCATATATTTT.